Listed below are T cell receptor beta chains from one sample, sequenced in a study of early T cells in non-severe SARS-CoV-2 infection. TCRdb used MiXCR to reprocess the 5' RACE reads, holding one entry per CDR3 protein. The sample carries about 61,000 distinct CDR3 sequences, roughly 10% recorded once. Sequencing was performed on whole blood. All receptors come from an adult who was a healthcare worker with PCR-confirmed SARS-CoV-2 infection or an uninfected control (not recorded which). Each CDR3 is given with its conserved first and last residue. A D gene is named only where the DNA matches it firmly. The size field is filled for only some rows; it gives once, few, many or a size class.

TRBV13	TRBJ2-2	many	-	TGTGCCAGCAGCTTACGAGGGGCGGGCACCGGGGAGCTGTTTTTT	CASSLRGAGTGELFF
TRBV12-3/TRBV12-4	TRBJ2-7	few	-	TGTGCCAGCAGTTTAGCACAGATTATGCAGTACTTC	CASSLAQIMQYF
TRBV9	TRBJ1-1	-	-	TGTGCCAGCAGCGGGACAGACCTGAACACTGAAGCTTTCTTT	CASSGTDLNTEAFF
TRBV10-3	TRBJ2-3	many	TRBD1	TGTGCCATCAGTGAGTCCGGATTCGGGACAGGGGGCAATACGCAGTATTTT	CAISESGFGTGGNTQYF
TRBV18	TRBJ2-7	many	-	TGTGCCAGCTCTCCCTCACCCAATCCTTACGAGCAGTACTTC	CASSPSPNPYEQYF
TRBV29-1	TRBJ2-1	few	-	TGCAGCATTAGGGGGGGCCAAGGGAGCAATGAGCAGTTCTTC	CSIRGGQGSNEQFF
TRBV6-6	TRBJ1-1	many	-	TGTGCCAGCAGTTATCCGGACAGCCAAGCCCTCGTGAACACTGAAGCTTTCTTT	CASSYPDSQALVNTEAFF
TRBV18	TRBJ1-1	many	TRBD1	TGTGCCAGCTCACCAAGTCGGACAGGGGACACTGAAGCTTTCTTT	CASSPSRTGDTEAFF
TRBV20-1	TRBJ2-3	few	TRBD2	TGCAGTGCTATCGGAGGCGCCAGCGGGGCTAGCACAGATACGCAGTATTTT	CSAIGGASGASTDTQYF
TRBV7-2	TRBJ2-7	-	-	TGTGCCAGCAGCGGAGGGGGGCGCAGTTTTTCCTACGAGCAGTACTTC	CASSGGGRSFSYEQYF
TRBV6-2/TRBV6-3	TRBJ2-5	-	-	TGTGCCAGCAGTTACGGAGGGCCCGGAGGGACCCAGTACTTC	CASSYGGPGGTQYF
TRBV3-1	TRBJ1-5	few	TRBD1	TGTGCCAGCAGCCAAGACAGGGGGGTGCCCCAGCATTTT	CASSQDRGVPQHF
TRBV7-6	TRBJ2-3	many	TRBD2	TGTGCCAGCAGCCTGGGTAGCGGGGGTGTGGATACGCAGTATTTT	CASSLGSGGVDTQYF
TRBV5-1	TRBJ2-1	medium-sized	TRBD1	TGCGCCAGCAGCTTGGAGGGACAGCAATACAATGAGCAGTTCTTC	CASSLEGQQYNEQFF
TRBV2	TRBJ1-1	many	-	TGTGCCAGCAGAAGGTATCGGTCGAACACTGAAGCTTTCTTT	CASRRYRSNTEAFF
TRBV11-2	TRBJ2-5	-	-	TGTGCCAGCAGCTTAAGGATGGGAGAGACCCAGTACTTC	CASSLRMGETQYF
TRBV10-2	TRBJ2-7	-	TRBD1	TGCGCCAGTCGGGACAGGGAATTTCCGACGTACGAGCAGTACTTC	CASRDREFPTYEQYF
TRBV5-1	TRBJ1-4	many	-	TGCGCCAGCAGCTTATCCGGACGCGGGGAGGGGGAAAAACTGTTTTTT	CASSLSGRGEGEKLFF
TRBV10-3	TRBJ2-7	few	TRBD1	TGTGCCATCAGCGGGACAGCCTCCTACGAGCAGTACTTC	CAISGTASYEQYF
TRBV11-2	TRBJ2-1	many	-	TGTGCCAGCAGCTACAGCCACTACAATGAGCAGTTCTTC	CASSYSHYNEQFF
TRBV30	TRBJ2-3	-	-	TGTGCCTGGACGGTCGTTGGACCTCCGGGTAGCACAGATACGCAGTATTTT	CAWTVVGPPGSTDTQYF
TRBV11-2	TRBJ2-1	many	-	TGTGCCAGCAGCTTATCACCGGGGGCCGGGGATGAGCAGTTCTTC	CASSLSPGAGDEQFF
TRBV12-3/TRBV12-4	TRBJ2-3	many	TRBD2	TGTGCCAGCGCGGGACTAGCGGTCCTCACAGATACGCAGTATTTT	CASAGLAVLTDTQYF
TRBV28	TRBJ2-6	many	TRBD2	TGTGCCAGCACGGGTTGGAGCGGGGGGAGCTCTGGGGCCAACGTCCTGACTTTC	CASTGWSGGSSGANVLTF
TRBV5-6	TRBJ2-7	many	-	TGTGCCAGCAGCCCGGGCCTAACCTACGAGCAGTACTTC	CASSPGLTYEQYF
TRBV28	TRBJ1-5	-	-	TGTGCCAGCAGTTTGACGGGACAGCCCCAGCATTTT	CASSLTGQPQHF
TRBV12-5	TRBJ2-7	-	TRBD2	TGTGCTAGTGGTTTGGGACTAGCGGGCTACGAGCAGTACTTC	CASGLGLAGYEQYF
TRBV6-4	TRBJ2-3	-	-	TGTGCCAGCAGTGCCGGGACGACAAACTTGGATACGCAGTATTTT	CASSAGTTNLDTQYF
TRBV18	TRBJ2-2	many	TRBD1	TGTGCCAGCTCACCAAGGGTCGGGACAGCCAACACCGGGGAGCTGTTTTTT	CASSPRVGTANTGELFF
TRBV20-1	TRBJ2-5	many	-	TGCAGTGCTAGTTCAACCCTGATACTGGAGACCCAGTACTTC	CSASSTLILETQYF
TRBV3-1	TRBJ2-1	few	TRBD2	TGTGCCAGCAGCCAAGATAGGCCCCTGGGGCGGGGGGGCTACAATGAGCAGTTCTTC	CASSQDRPLGRGGYNEQFF
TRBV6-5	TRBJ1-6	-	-	TGTGCCAGCAGTTACGGTATGGGGGTGCAGGGTTCACCCCTCCACTTT	CASSYGMGVQGSPLHF
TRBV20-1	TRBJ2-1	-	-	TGCAGTGCTAGAGATTCTGTGTTGCGGGATGAGCAGTTCTTC	CSARDSVLRDEQFF
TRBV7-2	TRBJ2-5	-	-	TGTGCCAGCAGCGAGACGGGGCAAGAGACCCAGTACTTC	CASSETGQETQYF
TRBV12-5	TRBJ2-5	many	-	TGTGCTAGTGGTTCTAGCGAGGAGACCCAGTACTTC	CASGSSEETQYF
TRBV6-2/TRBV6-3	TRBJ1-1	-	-	TGTGCCAGCAGTCAGGGGATCGCGGCTTTCTTT	CASSQGIAAFF
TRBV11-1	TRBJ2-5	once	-	TGTGCCAGCAGCTTTGAGCGGGACCAAGAGACCCAGTACTTC	CASSFERDQETQYF
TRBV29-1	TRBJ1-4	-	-	TGCAGCGTACTGTTCCGGGACGGTTATGAAAAACTGTTTTTT	CSVLFRDGYEKLFF
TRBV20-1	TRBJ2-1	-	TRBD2	TGCAGTGCTCCCGGACTAGCGGGGACCTCCTACAATGAGCAGTTCTTC	CSAPGLAGTSYNEQFF
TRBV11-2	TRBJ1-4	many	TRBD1	TGTGCCAGCAGCCCCGTCGTACAGGGGGAACTGTTTTTT	CASSPVVQGELFF
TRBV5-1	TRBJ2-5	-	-	TGCGCCAGCAGCTTCAGGACGGCGGGAGAGACCCAGTACTTC	CASSFRTAGETQYF
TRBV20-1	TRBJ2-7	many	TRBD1	TGCAGTGCCCCCAACGGACAGACAGGGAAGTACGAGCAGTACTTC	CSAPNGQTGKYEQYF
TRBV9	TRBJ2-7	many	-	TGTGCCAGCAGCGTAGATAGGTCCGACGAGCAGTACTTC	CASSVDRSDEQYF
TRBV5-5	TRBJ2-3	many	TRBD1	TGTGCCAGCAGCTTCCACGGACAGGGGGCAGATACGCAGTATTTT	CASSFHGQGADTQYF
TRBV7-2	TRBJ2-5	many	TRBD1	TGTGCCAGCACCCGGGACAGGCCAAACATGGAGACCCAGTACTTC	CASTRDRPNMETQYF